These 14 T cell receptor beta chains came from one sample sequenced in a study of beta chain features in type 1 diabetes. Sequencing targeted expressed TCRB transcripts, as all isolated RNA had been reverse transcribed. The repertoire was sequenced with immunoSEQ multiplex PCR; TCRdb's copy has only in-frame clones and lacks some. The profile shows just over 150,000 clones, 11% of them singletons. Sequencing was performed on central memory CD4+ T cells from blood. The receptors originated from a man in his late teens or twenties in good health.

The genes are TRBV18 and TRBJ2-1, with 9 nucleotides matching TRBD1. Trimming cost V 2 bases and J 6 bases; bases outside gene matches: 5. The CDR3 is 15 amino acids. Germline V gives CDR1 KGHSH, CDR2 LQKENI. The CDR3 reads CASSPVTGGSNEQFF. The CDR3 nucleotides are TGTGCCAGCTCACCAGTAACAGGGGGCAGCAATGAGCAGTTCTTC.

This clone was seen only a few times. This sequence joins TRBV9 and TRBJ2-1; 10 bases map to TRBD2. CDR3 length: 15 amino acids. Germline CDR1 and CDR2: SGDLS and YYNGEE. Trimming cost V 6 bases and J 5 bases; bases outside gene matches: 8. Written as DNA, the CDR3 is TGTGCCAGCACCGCTAGCGGGGGACGAAACAATGAGCAGTTCTTC. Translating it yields CASTASGGRNNEQFF.

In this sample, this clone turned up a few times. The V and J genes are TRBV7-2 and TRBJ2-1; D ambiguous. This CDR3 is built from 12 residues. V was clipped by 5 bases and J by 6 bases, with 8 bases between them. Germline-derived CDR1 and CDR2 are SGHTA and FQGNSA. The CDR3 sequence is CASSKFLNEQFF. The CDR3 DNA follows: TGTGCCAGCAGCAAGTTTCTCAATGAGCAGTTCTTC.

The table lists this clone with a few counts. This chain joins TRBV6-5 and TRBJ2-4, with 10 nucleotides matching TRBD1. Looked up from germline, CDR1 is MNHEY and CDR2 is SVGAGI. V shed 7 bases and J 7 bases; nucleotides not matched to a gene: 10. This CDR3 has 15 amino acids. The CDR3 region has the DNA TGTGCCAGCACTAAAACGGACAGGGGGATGAACATTCAGTACTTC. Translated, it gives CASTKTDRGMNIQYF.

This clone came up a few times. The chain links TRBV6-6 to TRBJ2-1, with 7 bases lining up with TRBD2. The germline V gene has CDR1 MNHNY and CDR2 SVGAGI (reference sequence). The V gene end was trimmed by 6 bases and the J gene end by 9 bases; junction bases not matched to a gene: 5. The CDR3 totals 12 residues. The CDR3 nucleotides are TGTGCCAGCAGAGGCAGCGGGATTGAGCAGTTCTTC. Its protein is CASRGSGIEQFF.

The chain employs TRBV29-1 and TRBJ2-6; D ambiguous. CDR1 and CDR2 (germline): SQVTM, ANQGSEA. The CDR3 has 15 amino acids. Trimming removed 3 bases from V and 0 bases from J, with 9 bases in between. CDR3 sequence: CSVEGLSSGANVLTF. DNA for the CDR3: TGCAGCGTTGAGGGTCTCTCCTCTGGGGCCAACGTCCTGACTTTC.

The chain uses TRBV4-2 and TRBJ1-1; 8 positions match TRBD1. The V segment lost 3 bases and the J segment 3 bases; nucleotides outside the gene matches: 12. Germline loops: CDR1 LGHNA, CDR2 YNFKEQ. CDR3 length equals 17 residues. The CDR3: CASSQSQGARGDTEAFF. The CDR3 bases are TGTGCCAGCAGCCAGAGCCAGGGGGCTCGGGGGGACACTGAAGCTTTCTTT.

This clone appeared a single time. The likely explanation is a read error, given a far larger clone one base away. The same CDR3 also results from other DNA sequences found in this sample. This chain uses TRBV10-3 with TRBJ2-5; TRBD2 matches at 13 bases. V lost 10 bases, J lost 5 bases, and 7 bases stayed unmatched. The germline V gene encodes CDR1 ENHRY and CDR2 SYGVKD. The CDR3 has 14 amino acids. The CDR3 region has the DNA TGTGCCACCGGACTAGCGGGGGCGCGGGAGACCCAGTACTTC. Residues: CATGLAGARETQYF.

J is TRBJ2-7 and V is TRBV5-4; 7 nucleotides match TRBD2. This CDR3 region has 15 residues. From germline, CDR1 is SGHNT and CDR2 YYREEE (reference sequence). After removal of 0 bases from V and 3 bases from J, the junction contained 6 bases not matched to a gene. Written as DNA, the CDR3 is TGTGCCAGCAGCTTGGGCGGACTAGAGGGCTACGAGCAGTACTTC. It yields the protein CASSLGGLEGYEQYF.

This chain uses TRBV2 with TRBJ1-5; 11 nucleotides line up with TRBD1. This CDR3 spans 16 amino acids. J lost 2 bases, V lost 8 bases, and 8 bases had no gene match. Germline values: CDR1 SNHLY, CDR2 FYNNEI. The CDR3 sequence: CASVRGTGGGNQPQHF. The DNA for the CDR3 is TGTGCCAGCGTTAGGGGGACAGGGGGTGGCAATCAGCCCCAGCATTTT.

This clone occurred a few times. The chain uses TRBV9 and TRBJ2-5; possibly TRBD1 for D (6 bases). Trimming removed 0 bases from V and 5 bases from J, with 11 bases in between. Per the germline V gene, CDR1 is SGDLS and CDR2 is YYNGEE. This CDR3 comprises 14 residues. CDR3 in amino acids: CASSVEGGLETQYF. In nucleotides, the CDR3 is TGTGCCAGCAGCGTAGAAGGGGGTCTGGAGACCCAGTACTTC.

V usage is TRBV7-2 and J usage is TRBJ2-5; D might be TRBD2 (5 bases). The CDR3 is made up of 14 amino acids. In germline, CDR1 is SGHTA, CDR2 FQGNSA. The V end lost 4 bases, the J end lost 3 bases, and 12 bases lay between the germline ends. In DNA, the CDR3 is TGTGCCAGCAGCTCCCAAGGGAGAAAAGAGACCCAGTACTTC. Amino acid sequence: CASSSQGRKETQYF. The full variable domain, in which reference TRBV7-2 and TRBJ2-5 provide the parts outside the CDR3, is GAGVSQSPSNKVTEKGKDVELRCDPISGHTALYWYRQSLGQGLEFLIYFQGNSAPDKSGLPSDRFSAERTGGSVSTLTIQRTQQEDSAVYLCASSSQGRKETQYFGPGTRLLVL.

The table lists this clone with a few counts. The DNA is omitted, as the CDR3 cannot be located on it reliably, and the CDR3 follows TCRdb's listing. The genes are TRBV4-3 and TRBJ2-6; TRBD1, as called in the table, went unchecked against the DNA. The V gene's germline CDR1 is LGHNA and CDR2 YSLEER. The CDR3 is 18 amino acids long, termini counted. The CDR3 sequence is CASSPSVAGGAGANVLTF.

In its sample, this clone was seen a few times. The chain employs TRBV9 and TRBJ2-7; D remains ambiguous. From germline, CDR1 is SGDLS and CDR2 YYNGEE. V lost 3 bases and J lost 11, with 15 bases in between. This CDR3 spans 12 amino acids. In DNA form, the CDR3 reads TGTGCCAGCAGCGCCCTTCCCTACCGAAAGTACTTC. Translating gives CASSALPYRKYF.